What follows are 19 T cell receptor beta chains derived from one specimen sequenced in a study of blood T cell repertoires in COVID-19. TCRdb keeps only in-frame clones here, not all; method: immunoSEQ multiplex PCR. The data hold fewer than 300,000 clones, with 85% observed a single time. The specimen was peripheral blood. The receptors stem from a man aged 50-60 years with active or convalescent COVID-19.

The J gene is TRBJ2-2, the V gene TRBV9; no reliable D call. V lost 0 bases and J lost 1, with 13 bases in between. Germline lookup yields CDR1 SGDLS and CDR2 YYNGEE. The CDR3 is made up of 17 amino acids. The CDR3 DNA reads as TGTGCCAGCAGCGTAGGTCGGGTAGAAGGGAACACCGGGGAGCTGTTTTTT. Its translation: CASSVGRVEGNTGELFF.

V usage is TRBV5-4 and J usage is TRBJ1-5; D uncertain. The length of the CDR3 is 15 residues. The germline CDR1 and CDR2 sequences are SGHNT and YYREEE (reference sequence). V was cut by 3 bases and J by 0 bases, with 10 bases left in between. This CDR3 is CASSSSPSSNQPQHF. CDR3 coding DNA: TGTGCCAGCAGCTCCTCCCCCAGTAGCAATCAGCCCCAGCATTTT.

This rearrangement joins TRBV10-3 to TRBJ1-5; 7 nucleotides agree with TRBD1. J gave up 4 bases and V 3 bases, and 6 bases lay outside the gene matches. This CDR3 contains 15 residues. The V gene's germline CDR1 is ENHRY and CDR2 SYGVKD. DNA for the CDR3: TGTGCCATCAGTGAACAGGGGATAAGGAATCAGCCCCAGCATTTT. This encodes CAISEQGIRNQPQHF.

This chain joins TRBV7-6 and TRBJ2-3; D might be TRBD2 (5 bases). V lost 7 bases, J lost 1 base, and 12 bases lay in between. This CDR3 comprises 14 residues. Per germline, CDR1 SGHVS and CDR2 FNYEAQ. The chain's CDR3 is CASTPSGRTDTQYF. Written as DNA, the CDR3 is TGTGCCAGCACGCCCAGCGGTCGCACAGATACGCAGTATTTT. The variable domain in full, completed from reference TRBV7-6 and TRBJ2-3, reads GAGVSQSPRYKVTKRGQDVALRCDPISGHVSLYWYRQALGQGPEFLTYFNYEAQQDKSGLPNDRFSAERPEGSISTLTIQRTEQRDSAMYRCASTPSGRTDTQYFGPGTRLTVL.

The CDR3: CAISTGIEAFF. In DNA, the CDR3 is TGTGCCATCAGTACAGGGATTGAAGCTTTCTTT. The rearrangement joins TRBV10-3 to TRBJ1-1, with a weak D call TRBD1 (6 bases). This CDR3 has 11 residues. The ends were cut back, 5 bases at V and 7 bases at J, with 8 bases in the middle. Germline values: CDR1 ENHRY, CDR2 SYGVKD.

The chain uses TRBV6-5 and TRBJ2-1; 10 bases line up with TRBD1. V lost 4 bases to trimming and J lost 5 bases; unmatched junction nucleotides: 8. The CDR3 is made up of 16 amino acids. The germline V gene encodes CDR1 MNHEY and CDR2 SVGAGI. The CDR3 DNA reads as TGTGCCAGCAGTTCGGGACAGGGGAAGGTTGACAATGAGCAGTTCTTC. Amino acid sequence: CASSSGQGKVDNEQFF.

The chain links TRBV6-2 or TRBV6-3 to TRBJ1-1, with TRBD1 identical over 9 bases. The V gene end was trimmed by 6 bases and the J gene end by 5 bases; junction bases not matched to a gene: 22. The CDR3 sequence is 19 residues long. Looked up from germline, CDR1 is MNHEY and CDR2 is SVGEGT. In nucleotides, the CDR3 is TGTGCCAGCAGCTCCGGGACAGGGTATCGGGAAGGGTATAAGACTGAAGCTTTCTTT. Its protein is CASSSGTGYREGYKTEAFF.

The rearrangement links TRBV11-2 to TRBJ1-3; no clear D. V was shortened by 3 bases and J by 0 bases, with 9 bases between the two germline ends. The CDR3 consists of 15 residues. CDR1 is SGHAT, CDR2 FQNNGV, per germline. The DNA of the CDR3 is TGTGCCAGCAGCTTGTCGGGTACCTCTGGAAACACCATATATTTT. Its translation: CASSLSGTSGNTIYF. Full variable domain (rest looked up from reference TRBV11-2 and TRBJ1-3): EAGVAQSPRYKIIEKRQSVAFWCNPISGHATLYWYQQILGQGPKLLIQFQNNGVVDDSQLPKDRFSAERLKGVDSTLKIQPAKLEDSAVYLCASSLSGTSGNTIYFGEGSWLTVV.

The chain carries TRBV28 and TRBJ2-7; the D gene is possibly TRBD1 (6 bases). The CDR3 sequence is 15 residues long. V was shortened by 2 bases and J by 3 bases, with 14 bases between the two germline ends. CDR1 is MDHEN and CDR2 is SYDVKM in the germline V gene. CDR3: CASSLGGQLFYEQYF. CDR3 coding DNA: TGTGCCAGCAGTTTAGGAGGACAGCTTTTCTACGAGCAGTACTTC.

This clone was observed once. This sequence joins TRBV5-1 and TRBJ1-2, with D possibly matching TRBD1 (6 bases). CDR3 length: 14 amino acids. The ends were cut back, 4 bases at V and 3 bases at J, with 13 bases in the middle. CDR1 SGHRS and CDR2 YFSETQ come from the germline V gene. The CDR3 region has the DNA TGCGCCAGCAGCCTGACAGGTCTCGACTATGGCTACACCTTC. It translates to CASSLTGLDYGYTF.

The V gene is TRBV15, the J gene TRBJ2-3; 8 positions agree with TRBD2. This CDR3 contains 14 residues. The V segment lost 5 bases and the J segment 6 bases; nucleotides outside the gene matches: 7. CDR1 is LNHNV and CDR2 is YYDKDF in the germline V gene (reference sequence). CDR3 in amino acids: CATSGREAWDTQYF. CDR3 DNA: TGTGCCACCAGCGGGCGGGAGGCATGGGATACGCAGTATTTT. The full variable domain, completed using reference TRBV15 and TRBJ2-3, is DAMVIQNPRYQVTQFGKPVTLSCSQTLNHNVMYWYQQKSSQAPKLLFHYYDKDFNNEADTPDNFQSRRPNTSFCFLDIRSPGLGDTAMYLCATSGREAWDTQYFGPGTRLTVL.

The J gene is TRBJ1-2, the V gene TRBV10-3; D might be TRBD1 (5 bases). The CDR3 contains 16 residues. The germline V gene has CDR1 ENHRY and CDR2 SYGVKD. V was shortened by 3 bases and J by 2 bases, with 16 bases between the two germline ends. This chain's CDR3 is CAISDHVAGGNYGYTF. CDR3 nucleotides: TGTGCCATCAGTGACCACGTGGCGGGGGGAAACTATGGCTACACCTTC.

This chain uses TRBV27 with TRBJ2-1; TRBD1 aligns across 8 bases. V trimming: 5 bases; J trimming: 4 bases; junction bases outside the gene matches: 10. Germline V gene lookup returns CDR1 MNHEY and CDR2 SMNVEV (reference sequence). The CDR3 loop spans 16 amino acids. The CDR3 is CASSPGTGGWYNEQFF. The CDR3 nucleotides are TGTGCCAGCAGTCCGGGGACAGGTGGTTGGTACAATGAGCAGTTCTTC.

The rearrangement uses TRBV19 and TRBJ1-1; tentative D call: TRBD1 (5 bases). V was shortened by 7 bases and J by 0 bases, with 24 bases between the two germline ends. Germline values: CDR1 LNHDA, CDR2 SQIVND (reference sequence). The CDR3 totals 18 residues. The DNA for the CDR3 is TGTGCCAGTATCCCCCTCGGGGGGGACCCTTGGGTGAACACTGAAGCTTTCTTT. Amino acids: CASIPLGGDPWVNTEAFF. Full variable domain (outside the CDR3, taken from reference TRBV19 and TRBJ1-1): DGGITQSPKYLFRKEGQNVTLSCEQNLNHDAMYWYRQDPGQGLRLIYYSQIVNDFQKGDIAEGYSVSREKKESFPLTVTSAQKNPTAFYLCASIPLGGDPWVNTEAFFGQGTRLTVV.

The chain couples TRBV30 to TRBJ2-2; TRBD1 agrees at 10 bases. V gave up 7 bases and J gave up 1 base; unmatched junction bases: 3. The CDR3 is 14 amino acids. The germline V gene encodes CDR1 GTSNPN and CDR2 SVGIG (reference sequence). The CDR3 sequence is CASGQGENTGELFF. CDR3 bases: TGTGCCTCCGGACAGGGGGAGAACACCGGGGAGCTGTTTTTT. Together with reference TRBV30 and TRBJ2-2, the CDR3 gives the full variable domain: SQTIHQWPATLVQPVGSPLSLECTVEGTSNPNLYWYRQAAGRGLQLLFYSVGIGQISSEVPQNLSASRPQDRQFILSSKKLLLSDSGFYLCASGQGENTGELFFGEGSRLTVL.

The V call is TRBV6-5, the J call TRBJ2-7; D possibly corresponds to TRBD2 (7 bases). V was clipped by 0 bases and J by 1 base, with 13 bases between them. The CDR3 loop spans 16 amino acids. CDR1 MNHEY and CDR2 SVGAGI come from the germline V gene. CDR3 coding DNA: TGTGCCAGCAGTTACTCGGGGGCGGGAGCATCCTACGAGCAGTACTTC. It codes for CASSYSGAGASYEQYF.

This chain links TRBV28 with TRBJ1-4; tentatively, D is TRBD1 (6 bases). V lost 4 bases and J lost 3, with 15 bases in between. CDR1 is MDHEN and CDR2 is SYDVKM in the germline V gene. The CDR3 is 16 amino acids. The chain's CDR3 is CASSYRGGASNEKLFF. The CDR3 DNA reads TGTGCCAGCAGTTACCGCGGGGGCGCTTCTAATGAAAAACTGTTTTTT. The complete variable domain, with remaining parts taken from reference TRBV28 and TRBJ1-4, reads DVKVTQSSRYLVKRTGEKVFLECVQDMDHENMFWYRQDPGLGLRLIYFSYDVKMKEKGDIPEGYSVSREKKERFSLILESASTNQTSMYLCASSYRGGASNEKLFFGSGTQLSVL.

This clone was observed once. This rearrangement joins TRBV7-8 to TRBJ2-7; the match to TRBD2 covers 11 bases. Germline CDR1 SGHVS, CDR2 FQNEAQ. This CDR3 region has 18 residues. V trimming: 5 bases; J trimming: 5 bases; junction bases outside the gene matches: 17. The CDR3 nucleotides read TGTGCCAGCAGCCTCGGCGGTCGGCTAGCGGGAGGTAACAACGAGCAGTACTTC. Its translation is CASSLGGRLAGGNNEQYF.

This rearrangement joins TRBV29-1 to TRBJ1-6, with 8 bases that match TRBD1. The V segment lost 6 bases and the J segment 10 bases; nucleotides outside the gene matches: 8. The CDR3 covers 13 residues. The germline gives CDR1 SQVTM, CDR2 ANQGSEA. CDR3 loop: CSVRRGLGSPLHF. CDR3 nucleotides: TGCAGCGTGCGCAGGGGGCTGGGATCACCCCTCCACTTT.